The 13 T cell receptor beta chains below come from one sample, sequenced in a study of T cell responses to AZD1222 COVID-19 vaccine (dated by TCRdb to the early 2020s). The sample's time point, from its label and the paper: baseline before first vaccination. Receptors were amplified or captured by the immunoSEQ multiplex PCR assay. TCRdb stores this immuneACCESS table with in-frame sequences only. Part of the clones is absent; in the studies checked, under half of the shortfall reflects unresolved V genes, and no reason is known for the rest. This sample gives approximately 90,000 clones in total; 70% to 90% of them show up just once. Roughly 7.6% of the sample comes from the top ten. Sequenced material: peripheral blood, taken on day 0 of AZD1222 vaccination. These receptors originate from an adult in good health.

This chain joins TRBV28 and TRBJ1-5, with no clear D. The CDR3 has 11 amino acids. With 8 bases removed from V and 3 bases from J, the gap between germline ends came to 5 bases. The germline gives CDR1 MDHEN, CDR2 SYDVKM. CDR3 loop: CASQANQPQHF. The DNA for the CDR3 is TGTGCCAGCCAGGCCAATCAGCCCCAGCATTTT.

J is TRBJ2-1 and V is TRBV10-3; tentative D call: TRBD1 (5 bases). The germline V and J ends were trimmed by 3 bases and 8 bases, with 5 bases remaining between them. The CDR3 sequence is 11 residues long. Germline values: CDR1 ENHRY, CDR2 SYGVKD. DNA for the CDR3: TGTGCCATCAGTGAACAGGATGAGCAGTTCTTC. Its translation is CAISEQDEQFF.

The V call is TRBV6-5, the J call TRBJ2-3, with 10 bases aligning to TRBD2. CDR1 is MNHEY and CDR2 is SVGAGI in the germline V gene. Trimming took 4 bases from V and 2 from J; bases not matched to a gene: 6. The CDR3 covers 16 residues. CDR3 residues: CASSSPLAGNTDTQYF. The DNA for the CDR3 is TGTGCCAGCAGTTCCCCACTAGCGGGGAACACAGATACGCAGTATTTT.

V usage is TRBV12-3 or TRBV12-4 and J usage is TRBJ1-2; D remains unclear. V dropped 7 bases and J dropped 6 bases, with 15 bases sitting between them. The CDR3 runs 13 residues. The CDR3 sequence: CASNAAGGNGYTF. CDR3 DNA sequence: TGTGCCAGCAACGCGGCAGGAGGTAATGGCTACACCTTC.

V usage is TRBV13 and J usage is TRBJ2-7; 10 bases map to TRBD2. Germline CDR1 and CDR2: PRHDT and FYEKMQ (reference sequence). The V segment lost 5 bases and the J segment 0 bases; nucleotides outside the gene matches: 7. The CDR3 is made up of 16 amino acids. The CDR3 coding sequence is TGTGCCAGCAGCCCGCGGACTAGCGGAACCTCCTACGAGCAGTACTTC. It encodes CASSPRTSGTSYEQYF.

This clone has just a few counts. In the same sample, other DNA sequences code for this CDR3. Written as DNA, the CDR3 is TGTGCCAGCAGCTTTCAGGGGAACACTGAAGCTTTCTTT. This codes for CASSFQGNTEAFF. This chain connects TRBV11-3 to TRBJ1-1, with D possibly matching TRBD1 (5 bases). Germline CDR1 and CDR2: SGHNT and YENEEA. The CDR3 loop spans 13 amino acids. Deletions cut 3 bases from V and 1 base from J, with 6 bases between. The variable domain in full, with the rest retrieved from reference TRBV11-3 and TRBJ1-1, is EAGVVQSPRYKIIEKKQPVAFWCNPISGHNTLYWYLQNLGQGPELLIRYENEEAVDDSQLPKDRFSAERLKGVDSTLKIQPAELGDSAVYLCASSFQGNTEAFFGQGTRLTVV.

This rearrangement joins TRBV19 to TRBJ1-1; TRBD1 agrees at 9 bases. Germline lookup yields CDR1 LNHDA and CDR2 SQIVND (reference sequence). CDR3 length: 12 amino acids. V lost 5 bases, J lost 10 bases, and 5 bases stayed unmatched. The CDR3 DNA reads as TGTGCCAGTAGTCGAGGACAGGGGCTAGCTTTCTTT. It specifies CASSRGQGLAFF.

The chain combines TRBV19 with TRBJ2-2, with 8 bases fitting TRBD1. This CDR3 comprises 14 residues. The ends lost 10 bases at V and 4 bases at J; junction bases unmatched: 8. Germline CDR1 LNHDA, CDR2 SQIVND (reference sequence). The CDR3 region has the DNA TGTGCCATAGGAATAACAGGGGGCACCGGGGAGCTGTTTTTT. As protein: CAIGITGGTGELFF.

The chain links TRBV28 to TRBJ2-5; no reliable D call. The CDR3 has 12 amino acids. CDR1 MDHEN and CDR2 SYDVKM come from the germline V gene. V lost 5 bases and J 5 bases, leaving 9 bases between the germline ends. The CDR3 DNA is TGTGCCAGCAGTGCCCCCCGGGAGACCCAGTACTTC. Its protein is CASSAPRETQYF.

This clone occurred a few times. V usage is TRBV28 and J usage is TRBJ1-2; possibly TRBD1 for D (5 bases). The CDR3 spans 16 residues. CDR1 is MDHEN and CDR2 is SYDVKM in the germline V gene. V lost 7 bases and J lost 3, with 21 bases in between. The CDR3 DNA is TGTGCCAGCATGGATCCGGGACCAGACACCTACTATGGCTACACCTTC. It translates to CASMDPGPDTYYGYTF.

The chain recombines TRBV27 with TRBJ2-3; TRBD1 agrees at 9 bases. Germline V lookup: CDR1 MNHEY, CDR2 SMNVEV (reference sequence). This CDR3 has 14 residues. V was pared by 4 bases and J by 5 bases, with 4 bases of the junction left unmatched. The CDR3 sequence: CASSWTGVGDTQYF. The CDR3 DNA follows: TGTGCCAGCAGTTGGACAGGGGTGGGAGATACGCAGTATTTT.

The chain's CDR3 is CAIKRGPLHF. For the CDR3, the DNA is TGTGCCATTAAAAGGGGGCCCCTCCACTTT. V and J are TRBV11-3 and TRBJ1-6; D might be TRBD1 (6 bases). This CDR3 is built from 10 residues. The germline CDR1 and CDR2 sequences are SGHNT and YENEEA. The ends were cut back, 10 bases at V and 13 bases at J, with 11 bases in the middle.

The chain uses TRBV6-5 and TRBJ2-1; 11 nucleotides agree with TRBD1. The germline gives CDR1 MNHEY, CDR2 SVGAGI. V shed 5 bases, J shed 7 bases, and the junction held 7 bases outside the gene matches. This CDR3 is built from 15 residues. CDR3: CASSRPGQGGNEQFF. DNA of the CDR3: TGTGCCAGCAGTCGTCCGGGACAGGGGGGGAATGAGCAGTTCTTC.